This T cell receptor (beta chain) is drawn from a study of T cells in Graves' hyperthyroidism and ophthalmopathy. Diagnostic decisions used clinical symptoms, serum thyroxine and TRAb, thyroid ultrasound and orbital computed tomography. The CDR3 has 15 amino acids. Germline loops: CDR1 ENHRY, CDR2 SYGVKD. V lost 6 bases to trimming and J lost 5 bases; unmatched junction nucleotides: 5. This clonotype has just a few counts. TCR beta CDR3 region amplification was performed from RNA transcripts. A set of HTBI primers served as the primers for a first-round RT-PCR of the TCR CDR3. From the multiplex PCR reads, TCRdb called clonotypes with MiXCR, one entry per CDR3 protein. The sample includes approximately 400,000 distinct CDR3 sequences, approximately 15% of them seen just once.

This clonotype was obtained from a woman in her sixties with Graves' hyperthyroidism. The sample was blood. This sequence joins TRBV10-3 and TRBJ2-2, with 11 nucleotides matching TRBD1. For the CDR3, the DNA is TGTGCCATCAGCGGACAGGGGGCGCCTACCGGGGAGCTGTTTTTT. Its protein is CAISGQGAPTGELFF.